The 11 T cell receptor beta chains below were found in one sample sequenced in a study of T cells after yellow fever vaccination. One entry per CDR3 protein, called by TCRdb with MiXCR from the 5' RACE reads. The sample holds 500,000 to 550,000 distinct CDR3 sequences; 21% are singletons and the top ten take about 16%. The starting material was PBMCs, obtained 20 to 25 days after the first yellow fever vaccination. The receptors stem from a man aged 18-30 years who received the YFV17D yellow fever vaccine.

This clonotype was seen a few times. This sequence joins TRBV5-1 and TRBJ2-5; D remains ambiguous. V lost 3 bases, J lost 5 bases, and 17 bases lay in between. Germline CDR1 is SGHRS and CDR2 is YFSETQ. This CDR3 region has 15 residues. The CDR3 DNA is TGCGCCAGCAGCTCAACCACTACTAAATGGGAGACCCAGTACTTC. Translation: CASSSTTTKWETQYF.

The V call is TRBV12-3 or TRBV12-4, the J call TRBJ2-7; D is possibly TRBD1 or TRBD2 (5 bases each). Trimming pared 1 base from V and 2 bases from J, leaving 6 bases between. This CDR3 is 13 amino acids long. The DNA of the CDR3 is TGTGCCAGCAGTTTAGGGGACCCCTACGAGCAGTACGTC. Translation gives CASSLGDPYEQYV.

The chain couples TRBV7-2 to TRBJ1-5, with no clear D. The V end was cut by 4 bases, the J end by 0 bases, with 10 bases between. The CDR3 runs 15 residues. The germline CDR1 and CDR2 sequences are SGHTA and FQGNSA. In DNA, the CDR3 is TGTGCCAGCAGCTCGTGGTCGGATAGCAATCAGCCCCAGCATTTT. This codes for CASSSWSDSNQPQHF.

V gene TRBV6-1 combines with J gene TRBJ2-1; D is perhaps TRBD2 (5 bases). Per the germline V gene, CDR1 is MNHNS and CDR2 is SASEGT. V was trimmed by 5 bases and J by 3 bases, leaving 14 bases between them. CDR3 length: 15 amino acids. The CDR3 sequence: CASSKPDGDYNEQFF. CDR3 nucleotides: TGTGCCAGCAGTAAACCGGACGGGGACTACAATGAGCAGTTCTTC.

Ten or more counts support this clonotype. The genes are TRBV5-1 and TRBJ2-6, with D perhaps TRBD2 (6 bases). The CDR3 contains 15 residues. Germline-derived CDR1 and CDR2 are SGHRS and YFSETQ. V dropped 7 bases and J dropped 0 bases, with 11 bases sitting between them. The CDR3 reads CASRAGNSGANVLTF. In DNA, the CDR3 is TGCGCCAGCCGCGCGGGGAACTCTGGGGCCAACGTCCTGACTTTC.

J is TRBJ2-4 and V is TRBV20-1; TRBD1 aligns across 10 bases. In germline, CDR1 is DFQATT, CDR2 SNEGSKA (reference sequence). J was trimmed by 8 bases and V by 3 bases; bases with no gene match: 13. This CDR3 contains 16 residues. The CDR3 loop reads CSARAPGQGSGDIQYF. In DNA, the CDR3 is TGCAGTGCTAGGGCTCCGGGACAGGGGAGTGGAGACATTCAGTACTTC.

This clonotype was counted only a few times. CDR3 nucleotides: TGTGCCAGCGGTGAGGAGGGGTCATATTCACCCCTCCACTTT. Its translation is CASGEEGSYSPLHF. The V call is TRBV28, the J call TRBJ1-6; possibly TRBD1 for D (5 bases). Trimming stripped 8 bases from V and 8 bases from J, with 16 bases between. Germline V lookup: CDR1 MDHEN, CDR2 SYDVKM. CDR3 length: 14 amino acids. Combining the CDR3 with reference TRBV28 and TRBJ1-6 gives the whole variable domain DVKVTQSSRYLVKRTGEKVFLECVQDMDHENMFWYRQDPGLGLRLIYFSYDVKMKEKGDIPEGYSVSREKKERFSLILESASTNQTSMYLCASGEEGSYSPLHFGNGTRLTVT.

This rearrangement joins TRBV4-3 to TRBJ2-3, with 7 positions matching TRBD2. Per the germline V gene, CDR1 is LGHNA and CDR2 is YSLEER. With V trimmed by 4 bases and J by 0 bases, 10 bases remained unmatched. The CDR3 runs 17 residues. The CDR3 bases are TGCGCCAGCAGCCGGGCCTTTGGGGGGGGAAGCACAGATACGCAGTATTTT. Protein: CASSRAFGGGSTDTQYF.

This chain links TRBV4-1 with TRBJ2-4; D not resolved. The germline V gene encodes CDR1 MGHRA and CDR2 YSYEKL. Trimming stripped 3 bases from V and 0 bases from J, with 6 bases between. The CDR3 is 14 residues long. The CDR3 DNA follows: TGCGCCAGCAGCCAGAATTTAGCCAAAAACATTCAGTACTTC. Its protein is CASSQNLAKNIQYF.

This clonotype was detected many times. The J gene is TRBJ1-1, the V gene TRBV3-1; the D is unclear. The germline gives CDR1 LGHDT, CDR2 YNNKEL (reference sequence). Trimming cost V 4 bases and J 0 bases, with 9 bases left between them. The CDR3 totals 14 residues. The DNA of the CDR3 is TGTGCCAGCAGCCGAGTGGGGATGAACACTGAAGCTTTCTTT. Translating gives CASSRVGMNTEAFF.

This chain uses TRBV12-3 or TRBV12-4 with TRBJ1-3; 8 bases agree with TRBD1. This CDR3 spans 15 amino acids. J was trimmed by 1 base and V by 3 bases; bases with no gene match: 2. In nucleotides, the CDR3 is TGTGCCAGCAGTTTCAGGGGGCAATCTGGAAACACCATATATTTT. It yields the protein CASSFRGQSGNTIYF.